The rows below give T cell receptor beta chains drawn from one sample of a study of blood T cell repertoires in COVID-19. The table came from immunoSEQ multiplex PCR; TCRdb's copy has only in-frame clones and leaves some out. The data contain approximately 410,000 clones, 75% to 90% of them seen just once; the ten biggest clones take up under 1.5%. Sequenced input: peripheral blood. The receptors were sampled from a young woman with active or convalescent COVID-19. Both conserved end residues are part of each CDR3. Fields, in order: D gene, J gene, V gene, clone size, CDR3 protein, CDR3 DNA. A D gene is named only where the DNA matches it firmly. Clone size, where shown, is once, few, many, or a class for clones that have expanded.

. TRBJ2-5 TRBV18 . CASSPYSSGQETQYF TGTGCCAGCTCACCATATTCCTCCGGGCAAGAGACCCAGTACTTC
TRBD1 TRBJ2-2 TRBV6-5 . CASIRDSLTGELFF TGTGCCAGCATCCGGGACAGCCTCACCGGGGAGCTGTTTTTT
. TRBJ2-1 TRBV11-2 . CASSLEIALAPFSYNEQFF TGTGCCAGCAGCTTAGAAATAGCGCTAGCTCCCTTCTCCTACAATGAGCAGTTCTTC
. TRBJ1-5 TRBV10-1 . CASSETTGVGPQHF TGCGCCAGCAGTGAAACGACAGGAGTTGGGCCCCAGCATTTT
. TRBJ1-3 TRBV30 once CAWSVGAGGFGNTIYF TGTGCCTGGAGTGTAGGTGCGGGGGGCTTTGGAAACACCATATATTTT
TRBD1 TRBJ2-1 TRBV6-2/TRBV6-3 . CASSYEAGTGALNEQFF TGTGCCAGCAGTTACGAAGCCGGGACAGGGGCCCTCAATGAGCAGTTCTTC
. TRBJ1-2 TRBV20-1 . CSVREYYGYTF TGCAGTGTTAGGGAGTACTATGGCTACACCTTC
TRBD1 TRBJ1-1 TRBV5-4 . CASSVLGTGLVNTEAFF TGTGCCAGCAGCGTCCTCGGGACAGGCCTCGTGAACACTGAAGCTTTCTTT
. TRBJ1-2 TRBV20-1 . CSASVTGTSGYTF TGCAGTGCTAGTGTGACAGGTACTTCTGGCTACACCTTC
. TRBJ2-5 TRBV4-2 . CASSQERTIGGRETQYF TGTGCCAGCAGCCAAGAGAGGACAATTGGTGGAAGAGAGACCCAGTACTTC
. TRBJ1-1 TRBV6-5 . CASSYSPGGGNTEAFF TGTGCCAGCAGTTACTCCCCGGGAGGGGGAAACACTGAAGCTTTCTTT
. TRBJ1-1 TRBV29-1 . CSVKRGYAEAFF TGCAGCGTTAAACGGGGGTACGCTGAAGCTTTCTTT
. TRBJ2-7 TRBV10-3 . CAISSAYEQYF TGTGCCATCAGCTCAGCCTACGAGCAGTACTTC
TRBD1 TRBJ2-7 TRBV5-1 few CASSDGQGLYEQYF TGCGCCAGCAGCGATGGACAGGGGCTCTACGAGCAGTACTTC
. TRBJ1-6 TRBV2 few CASSPPQGNSPLHF TGTGCCAGCAGTCCCCCGCAGGGAAATTCACCCCTCCACTTT
. TRBJ1-3 TRBV29-1 . CSVEISGDSGNTIYF TGCAGCGTTGAAATCTCAGGCGACTCTGGAAACACCATATATTTT
. TRBJ2-7 TRBV10-1 . CASSERGVHEQYF TGCGCCAGCAGTGAGAGGGGTGTCCACGAGCAGTACTTC
TRBD1 TRBJ1-2 TRBV9 . CASSLRQGARVGYGYTF TGTGCCAGCAGCCTAAGACAGGGGGCGCGAGTAGGATATGGCTACACCTTC
TRBD1 TRBJ2-7 TRBV20-1 . CSASAWTGSPYEQYF TGCAGTGCTAGTGCATGGACAGGGTCGCCCTACGAGCAGTACTTC
. TRBJ1-1 TRBV7-9 . CASSQGPNTEAFF TGTGCCAGCAGCCAGGGCCCGAACACTGAAGCTTTCTTT
. TRBJ2-6 TRBV18 . CASSPTGSSGANVLTF TGTGCCAGCTCACCAACAGGAAGCTCTGGGGCCAACGTCCTGACTTTC
. TRBJ1-1 TRBV19 . CASSILGPSGENTEAFF TGTGCCAGTAGTATATTAGGACCGTCAGGGGAGAACACTGAAGCTTTCTTT
TRBD1 TRBJ1-1 TRBV5-5 . CASEGQGARVEAFF TGTGCCAGTGAGGGACAGGGGGCGCGGGTTGAAGCTTTCTTT
TRBD2 TRBJ2-3 TRBV3-1/TRBV3-2 . CASSQGPLAGASTDTQYF TGTGCCAGCAGCCAAGGCCCCCTAGCGGGGGCTAGCACAGATACGCAGTATTTT
. TRBJ1-2 TRBV6-1 . CASSESGDFYGYTF TGTGCCAGCAGTGAAAGCGGGGATTTCTATGGCTACACCTTC